These 31 T cell receptor beta chains were sequenced from one sample in a study of CD8+ T cells in alopecia areata. RNA, once extracted, was reverse transcribed into cDNA for use as the sequencing template. Sequencing used immunoSEQ multiplex PCR; TCRdb keeps in-frame clones, though not all of them. The sample carries 3,000 to 4,500 clones, roughly 70% recorded once. The treatment is: oral pan-JAK inhibitor, 5-10 mg twice daily. Alopecia areata patients had lesional scalp punch biopsies and peripheral blood taken from them. The material was skin, obtained at week 24, from a patient treated with tofacitinib. The receptor source for this set is a human donor with alopecia areata.

This chain uses TRBV4-3 with TRBJ1-4; D not resolved. Trimming removed 1 base at V and 5 bases at J, with 5 bases between. The CDR3 totals 13 residues. The germline V gene has CDR1 LGHNA and CDR2 YSLEER. The DNA of the CDR3 is TGCGCCAGCAGCCAAGTAGGGAATGAAAAACTGTTTTTT. Encoded protein: CASSQVGNEKLFF.

This clone was seen only once. This rearrangement joins TRBV7-3 to TRBJ2-3; 8 positions match TRBD1. Germline lookup yields CDR1 SGHTA and CDR2 FQGTGA. The CDR3 totals 15 residues. After removal of 4 bases from V and 3 bases from J, the junction contained 6 bases not matched to a gene. CDR3 region: CASSSTGDTTDTQYF. DNA of the CDR3: TGTGCCAGCAGCTCGACAGGGGATACTACAGATACGCAGTATTTT.

The V and J genes are TRBV28 and TRBJ1-4; D possibly corresponds to TRBD1 (5 bases). This CDR3 comprises 15 residues. In germline, CDR1 is MDHEN, CDR2 SYDVKM. V was pared by 3 bases and J by 5 bases, with 13 bases between. The chain's CDR3 is CASSFYGGLNEKLFF. As DNA, the CDR3 is TGTGCCAGCAGTTTTTATGGGGGTCTAAATGAAAAACTGTTTTTT.

With regard to this clone: Germline and junction disagree at one end, which may indicate a read error. This rearrangement joins TRBV2 to TRBJ2-3, with unresolved D. The CDR3 contains 14 residues. Germline loops: CDR1 SNHLY, CDR2 FYNNEI. The CDR3 region is CASREGPLADTQYF. In nucleotides, the CDR3 is TGTGCCAGCAGGGAAGGGCCTCTCGCAGATACGCAGTATTTT.

This clone was seen a single time. This chain links TRBV4-3 with TRBJ2-5; possible D gene TRBD2, 5 bases. This CDR3 contains 13 residues. The V gene lost 1 base and the J gene lost 4 bases, with 7 bases spanning the gap. Germline V gene lookup returns CDR1 LGHNA and CDR2 YSLEER. CDR3 nucleotides: TGCGCCAGCAGCCAAGGGGAGCGAGAGACCCAGTACTTC. Amino acids: CASSQGERETQYF.

The J gene is TRBJ2-4, the V gene TRBV7-2; D is perhaps TRBD2 (7 bases). The length of the CDR3 is 15 residues. V lost 0 bases, J lost 5 bases, and 11 bases lay in between. Germline V gene lookup returns CDR1 SGHTA and CDR2 FQGNSA. Here the CDR3 reads CASSLAFGGQNIQYF. In DNA form, the CDR3 reads TGTGCCAGCAGCTTAGCCTTCGGGGGGCAAAACATTCAGTACTTC. Complete variable domain (other parts from reference TRBV7-2 and TRBJ2-4): GAGVSQSPSNKVTEKGKDVELRCDPISGHTALYWYRQSLGQGLEFLIYFQGNSAPDKSGLPSDRFSAERTGGSVSTLTIQRTQQEDSAVYLCASSLAFGGQNIQYFGAGTRLSVL.

The CDR3, as DNA: TGTGCCAGCAGTTACGGTGGGGGGAACACCGGGGAGCTGTTTTTT. Amino acids: CASSYGGGNTGELFF. The rearrangement joins TRBV6-5 to TRBJ2-2; the D gene could be TRBD1 or TRBD2 (5 bases each). Germline CDR1 is MNHEY and CDR2 is SVGAGI. V was pared by 2 bases and J by 1 base, with 8 bases between. The CDR3 runs 15 residues.

The chain links TRBV19 to TRBJ2-7, with 8 bases lining up with TRBD1. Germline trimming cut 4 bases from V and 0 bases from J; bases unmatched to any gene: 8. The CDR3 sequence is 16 residues long. In germline, CDR1 is LNHDA, CDR2 SQIVND (reference sequence). As DNA, the CDR3 is TGTGCCAGTAGTAAAAGGCCGGGACAGGACTCCTACGAGCAGTACTTC. Amino acid sequence: CASSKRPGQDSYEQYF.

This clone has just one count. V gene TRBV29-1 combines with J gene TRBJ2-5; D may be TRBD1 (5 bases). The V end lost 4 bases, the J end lost 1 base, and 13 bases lay between the germline ends. The germline gives CDR1 SQVTM, CDR2 ANQGSEA. This CDR3 is 14 amino acids long. The CDR3 DNA reads as TGCAGCGTTGGGACACTGGGGTTCCAAGAGACCCAGTACTTC. Translated: CSVGTLGFQETQYF.

This sequence joins TRBV6-6 and TRBJ2-4; D unclear. The germline CDR1 and CDR2 sequences are MNHNY and SVGAGI (reference sequence). This CDR3 is built from 12 residues. The V end lost 7 bases, the J end lost 6 bases, and 10 bases lay between the germline ends. CDR3 protein: CASTRPGNIQYF. The CDR3 DNA reads TGTGCCAGCACCAGGCCCGGAAACATTCAGTACTTC.

In this sample, this clone turned up a few times. The chain has TRBV5-4 and TRBJ2-3; D not resolved. Germline CDR1 and CDR2: SGHNT and YYREEE (reference sequence). The CDR3 consists of 13 residues. Deletions cut 0 bases from V and 1 base from J, with 3 bases between. CDR3 amino acids: CASSLEGTDTQYF. The CDR3, as DNA: TGTGCCAGCAGCTTGGAGGGCACAGATACGCAGTATTTT.

The chain joins TRBV6-6 to TRBJ1-5, with 8 bases aligning to TRBD1. CDR3 size: 15 residues. Unmatched junction bases numbered 9, after V lost 7 bases and J lost 4 bases. Germline-derived CDR1 and CDR2 are MNHNY and SVGAGI (reference sequence). Written as DNA, the CDR3 is TGTGCCAGCACCCTCACAGGGGGAATAAATCAGCCCCAGCATTTT. This gives the protein CASTLTGGINQPQHF.

The sample holds one count of this clone. The sample has other DNA sequences that encode this CDR3 too. This chain joins TRBV7-3 and TRBJ2-5; D possibly corresponds to TRBD2 (6 bases). V was clipped by 5 bases and J by 2 bases, with 9 bases between them. From germline, CDR1 is SGHTA and CDR2 FQGTGA. The CDR3 contains 13 residues. CDR3 sequence: CASSVTRQETQYF. The CDR3 DNA follows: TGTGCCAGCAGCGTGACTAGACAAGAGACCCAGTACTTC.

Worth noting for this clone: Other nucleotide sequences in the sample specify the same CDR3. The V and J genes are TRBV9 and TRBJ2-3; D remains unclear. The germline CDR1 and CDR2 sequences are SGDLS and YYNGEE. V shed 0 bases and J shed 5 bases, with 4 bases lying between them. This CDR3 region has 12 residues. CDR3 DNA: TGTGCCAGCAGCGTAGGAGTAGATACGCAGTATTTT. It translates to CASSVGVDTQYF.

The V call is TRBV5-1, the J call TRBJ1-1; D remains ambiguous. Trimming cost V 5 bases and J 1 base, with 12 bases left between them. The CDR3 consists of 14 residues. Germline V CDR1 and CDR2: SGHRS, YFSETQ. CDR3 nucleotides: TGCGCCAGCAGTCGAGGACTAACGAACACTGAAGCTTTCTTT. This translates into CASSRGLTNTEAFF.

This clone appeared a few times. The chain links TRBV5-7 to TRBJ2-7, with 12 bases lining up with TRBD1. TRBV5-7 is flagged as an ORF with uncertain function. The trim removed 1 base at V and 2 bases at J, leaving 1 base unmatched. The CDR3 sequence is 15 residues long. The CDR3 loop is CASSLRDRGPYEQYF. The CDR3 coding sequence is TGTGCCAGCAGCTTGAGGGACAGGGGGCCCTACGAGCAGTACTTC.

The chain employs TRBV6-1 and TRBJ2-2; D gene unclear. CDR1 is MNHNS and CDR2 is SASEGT in the germline V gene. The CDR3 is 10 residues long. V was cut by 6 bases and J by 9 bases, with 5 bases left in between. The CDR3 region has the DNA TGTGCCAGCAGATCTAGGGAGCTGTTTTTT. Amino acid sequence: CASRSRELFF.

The chain couples TRBV11-2 to TRBJ1-2; D ambiguous. Trimming took off 2 bases at V and 6 bases at J, with 7 bases between the two ends. Looked up from germline, CDR1 is SGHAT and CDR2 is FQNNGV. This CDR3 has 12 residues. CDR3 in amino acids: CASSLKGDGYTF. The CDR3 bases are TGTGCCAGCAGCTTAAAGGGTGATGGCTACACCTTC.

The chain recombines TRBV9 with TRBJ1-2, with D possibly TRBD1 on 5 matching bases. The CDR3 totals 15 residues. V gave up 3 bases and J gave up 8 bases, with 20 bases separating them. Germline CDR1 is SGDLS and CDR2 is YYNGEE. CDR3 nucleotide sequence: TGTGCCAGCAGCGGGGCCGGATCAGGGACTACGGGCTACACCTTC. Its translation: CASSGAGSGTTGYTF.

The rearrangement links TRBV7-3 to TRBJ2-5; no definite D call. This CDR3 has 15 residues. Germline CDR1 is SGHTA and CDR2 is FQGTGA. Trimming removed 3 bases from V and 5 bases from J, with 16 bases in between. As DNA, the CDR3 is TGTGCCAGCAGCTTGGGCCCCGGTCGGTCGGAGACCCAGTACTTC. It specifies CASSLGPGRSETQYF. Full variable domain (rest looked up from reference TRBV7-3 and TRBJ2-5): GAGVSQTPSNKVTEKGKYVELRCDPISGHTALYWYRQSLGQGPEFLIYFQGTGAADDSGLPNDRFFAVRPEGSVSTLKIQRTERGDSAVYLCASSLGPGRSETQYFGPGTRLLVL.

This rearrangement joins TRBV6-9 to TRBJ2-1, with D uncertain. The germline V and J ends were trimmed by 5 bases and 11 bases, with 13 bases remaining between them. The CDR3 contains 12 residues. CDR1 and CDR2 (germline): MNHGY, SVAAGI. This CDR3 reads CASSPNRPKQFF. DNA for the CDR3: TGTGCCAGCAGTCCCAACAGACCTAAGCAGTTCTTC.

V is TRBV10-2 and J is TRBJ2-7; TRBD1 agrees at 9 bases. The CDR3 has 14 amino acids. V lost 10 bases, J lost 4 bases, and 11 bases stayed unmatched. The germline CDR1 and CDR2 sequences are WSHSY and SAAADI. The DNA of the CDR3 is TGCGCCATCGGGGACCCGGGACAGGGTTACGAGCAGTACTTC. Amino acid sequence: CAIGDPGQGYEQYF.

This clone has just a few counts. The chain couples TRBV5-1 to TRBJ1-1; TRBD1 agrees at 10 bases. Germline V gene lookup returns CDR1 SGHRS and CDR2 YFSETQ. The CDR3 is 15 amino acids. The V segment lost 4 bases and the J segment 1 base; nucleotides outside the gene matches: 4. The CDR3 DNA reads TGCGCCAGCAGCGCGGGGACAGGGGAGAACACTGAAGCTTTCTTT. Its translation: CASSAGTGENTEAFF.

The chain joins TRBV9 to TRBJ2-3; perhaps TRBD1 as D (6 bases). Trimming left V 6 bases short and J 3 bases short, with 14 bases between. In germline, CDR1 is SGDLS, CDR2 YYNGEE. This CDR3 comprises 14 residues. As DNA, the CDR3 is TGTGCCAGCAAGGGTACAGGGAGTACAGATACGCAGTATTTT. It specifies CASKGTGSTDTQYF.

This clone appeared a few times. This chain joins TRBV11-2 and TRBJ2-2, with 8 bases matching TRBD1. The germline V gene has CDR1 SGHAT and CDR2 FQNNGV. The CDR3 spans 18 residues. The trim removed 4 bases at V and 0 bases at J, leaving 10 bases unmatched. This CDR3 is CASSSAGDRLTNTGELFF. DNA of the CDR3: TGTGCCAGCAGCTCCGCTGGGGACAGGCTGACGAACACCGGGGAGCTGTTTTTT.

The chain is built from TRBV27 and TRBJ2-1; D is perhaps TRBD2 (5 bases). V shed 2 bases and J shed 6 bases, with 17 bases lying between them. This CDR3 is 16 amino acids long. Germline loops: CDR1 MNHEY, CDR2 SMNVEV (reference sequence). The DNA for the CDR3 is TGTGCCAGCAGTTTAGTGGTTACCGGAGGTTTCAATGAGCAGTTCTTC. It encodes CASSLVVTGGFNEQFF.

This clone was seen only once. This chain uses TRBV10-3 with TRBJ2-1; 8 bases align to TRBD1. There are 15 residues in the CDR3. CDR1 ENHRY and CDR2 SYGVKD come from the germline V gene. The J segment lost 8 bases and the V segment lost 2 bases, leaving 8 bases of the junction unmatched. The CDR3 sequence is CAISETRGRRDEQFF. CDR3 nucleotides: TGTGCCATCAGTGAGACCAGGGGGCGAAGGGATGAGCAGTTCTTC.

V gene TRBV4-3 combines with J gene TRBJ2-4; D possibly uses TRBD1 or TRBD2 (6 bases each). This CDR3 has 16 amino acids. CDR1 and CDR2 from the germline V gene are LGHNA and YSLEER. The V end lost 0 bases, the J end lost 6 bases, and 15 bases lay between the germline ends. The CDR3 coding sequence is TGCGCCAGCAGCCAAGAAGGGGGAACGGGAGTAAACATTCAGTACTTC. This translates into CASSQEGGTGVNIQYF.

The chain links TRBV7-2 to TRBJ2-3; TRBD2 agrees at 7 bases. After removal of 5 bases from V and 9 bases from J, the junction contained 8 bases not matched to a gene. The CDR3 spans 13 residues. Germline-derived CDR1 and CDR2 are SGHTA and FQGNSA. The CDR3 DNA reads as TGTGCCAGCAGCCCCTGGGGAGCGGGGACGCAGTATTTT. Its translation is CASSPWGAGTQYF.

The chain carries TRBV9 and TRBJ2-2; D perhaps matches TRBD1 (6 bases). From germline, CDR1 is SGDLS and CDR2 YYNGEE. The CDR3 length is 16 residues. Trimming left V 4 bases short and J 0 bases short, with 13 bases between. The CDR3 nucleotides are TGTGCCAGCAGCTTAAGGGACACACCGAACACCGGGGAGCTGTTTTTT. The encoded protein is CASSLRDTPNTGELFF. The complete variable domain, with remaining parts taken from reference TRBV9 and TRBJ2-2, reads DSGVTQTPKHLITATGQRVTLRCSPRSGDLSVYWYQQSLDQGLQFLIQYYNGEERAKGNILERFSAQQFPDLHSELNLSSLELGDSALYFCASSLRDTPNTGELFFGEGSRLTVL.

This clone was recorded a few times. This sequence joins TRBV7-8 and TRBJ2-1; D possibly corresponds to TRBD2 (6 bases). V was trimmed by 5 bases and J by 6 bases, leaving 17 bases between them. Germline CDR1 and CDR2: SGHVS and FQNEAQ. This CDR3 region has 15 residues. Here the CDR3 DNA reads TGTGCCAGCAGCCTCACCCGGACTACAATCAATGAGCAGTTCTTC. Its translation: CASSLTRTTINEQFF.